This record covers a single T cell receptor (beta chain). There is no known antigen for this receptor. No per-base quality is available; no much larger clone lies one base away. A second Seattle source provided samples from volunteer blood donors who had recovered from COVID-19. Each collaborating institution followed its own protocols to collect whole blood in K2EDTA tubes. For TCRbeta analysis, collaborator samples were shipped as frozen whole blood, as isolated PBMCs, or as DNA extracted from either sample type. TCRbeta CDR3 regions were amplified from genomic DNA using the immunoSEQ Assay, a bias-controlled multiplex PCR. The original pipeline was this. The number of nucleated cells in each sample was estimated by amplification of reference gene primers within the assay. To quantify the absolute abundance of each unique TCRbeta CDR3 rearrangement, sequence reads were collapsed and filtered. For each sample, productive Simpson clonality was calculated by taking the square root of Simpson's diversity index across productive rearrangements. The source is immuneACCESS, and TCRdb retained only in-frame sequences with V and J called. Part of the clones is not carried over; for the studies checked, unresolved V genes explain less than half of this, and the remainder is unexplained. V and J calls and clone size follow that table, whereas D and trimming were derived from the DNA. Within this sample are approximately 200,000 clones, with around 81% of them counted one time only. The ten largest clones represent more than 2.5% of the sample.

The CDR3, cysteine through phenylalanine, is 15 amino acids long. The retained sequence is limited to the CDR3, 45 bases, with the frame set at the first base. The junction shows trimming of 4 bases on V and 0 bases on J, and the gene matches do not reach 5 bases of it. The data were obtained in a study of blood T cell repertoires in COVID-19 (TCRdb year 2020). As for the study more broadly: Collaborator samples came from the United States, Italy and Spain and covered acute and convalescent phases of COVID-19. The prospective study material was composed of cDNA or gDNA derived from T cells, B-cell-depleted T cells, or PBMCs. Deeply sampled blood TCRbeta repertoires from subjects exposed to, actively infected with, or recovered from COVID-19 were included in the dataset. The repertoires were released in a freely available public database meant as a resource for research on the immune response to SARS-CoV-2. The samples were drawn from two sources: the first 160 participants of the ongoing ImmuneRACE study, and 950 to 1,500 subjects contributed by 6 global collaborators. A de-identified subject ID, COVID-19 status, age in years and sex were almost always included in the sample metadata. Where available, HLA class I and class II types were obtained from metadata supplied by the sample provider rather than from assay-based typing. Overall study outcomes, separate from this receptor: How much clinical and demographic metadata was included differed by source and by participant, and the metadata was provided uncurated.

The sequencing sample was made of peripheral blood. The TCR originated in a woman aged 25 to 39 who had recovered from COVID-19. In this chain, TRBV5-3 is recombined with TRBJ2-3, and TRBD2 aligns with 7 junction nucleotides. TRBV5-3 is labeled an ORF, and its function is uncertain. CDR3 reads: CARSRSSGSTDTQYF. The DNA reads TGTGCCAGAAGCCGTAGTAGCGGGAGCACAGATACGCAGTATTTT.